This TCR beta chain was recovered during a study of Tregs in tolerant kidney transplant recipients (dated by TCRdb to the late 2010s). Background for the entire study: TCRbeta sequencing was used in the study to identify donor-specific regulatory T cells before combined kidney and bone marrow transplantation, and the identified cells were then tracked after transplant.

General study outcomes and caveats: For some patients the PCR primers changed over time, which made it impossible to compare the samples from those patients at the nucleotide level. Because the study included only a small number of patients, the results must be confirmed in larger populations and under other immunosuppression protocols. Expanding Tregs with activated donor B cells appeared to identify the most biologically relevant and donor-specific TCRbeta repertoire. In tolerant patients, the expansion of donor-specific Tregs was greater than global Treg expansion, suggesting that the expansion was antigen-driven rather than nonspecific. Biological reproducibility was not directly assessed, although technical replication error appeared to be minimal.

The time point label, read with the paper, signifies: 6 months after combined kidney and bone marrow transplant. Transplants used related donors with nonmyeloablative bone marrow transplantation; mixed chimerism was transient in the human trials. Unstimulated Tregs (CD4+CD25+CD127-), CD4+ non-Tregs (CD4+CD25-), CD4 and CD8 cells were FACS-sorted from thawed PBMCs. The patients were several recipients of combined kidney and bone marrow transplants from the ITN036ST trial, and samples were available only from these trial subjects. Healthy control blood was processed to PBMCs with a Ficoll density gradient and then cryopreserved, whereas patient PBMCs were collected both before and after transplant. For TCRbeta CDR3 sequencing, genomic DNA was extracted from sorted cells using the QIAGEN DNeasy Blood and Tissue Kit. High-throughput TCRbeta CDR3 sequencing was carried out commercially through immunoSEQ, with PCR amplification with bias correction and internal controls included. The authors' pipeline ran thus. Unique productive TCRbeta sequences were defined by CDR3 nucleotide sequence when primers matched and otherwise by CDR3 amino acid sequence together with Vbeta and Jbeta genes. To correct for sorting error, sequences found in more than one sorted population at a frequency ratio of 2:1 or less were discarded, and the remaining shared sequences were assigned to the population with the higher frequency. Donor-reactive sequences were defined as at least 5-fold expanded in CFSE-low cells versus unstimulated cells, with frequency of at least 0.01% in CFSE-low cells. Repertoire divergence was quantified by Jensen-Shannon divergence calculated from the top 100 TCRbeta sequences ranked by frequency. For any sample with multiple sequencing runs, sorting error was corrected in each run separately before the runs were pooled. Imported from immuneACCESS, the table was reduced by TCRdb to in-frame sequences with V and J called. These copies leave out some clones; in studies compared against another copy, an unresolved V gene accounts for under half, and the cause of the remainder is not known. That table is the source of V, J and clone size, and D and trimming were worked out from the DNA. In all, the sample holds 20,000 to 25,000 clones, and 81% of those were seen once. More than 20% of the sample is in the top ten clones.

For this clone: It has no known antigen specificity. There are no base qualities to consult, and no much larger clone falls within one base.

Via the germline V gene, CDR1 is KGHSH and CDR2 LQKENI. The CDR3 runs 15 residues from the cysteine to the phenylalanine. Left in the record is the CDR3 DNA by itself, 45 bases read in frame from the first base. The germline ends are 14 bases apart after V is trimmed by 6 bases and J by 2 bases. The material was CD8+ T cells from blood (PBMCs), obtained 6 months after the transplant. Recombination connected TRBV18 to TRBJ2-4; TRBD1 is a possible D gene, resting on 7 matching bases. This clonotype was sampled from a human patient who received a combined kidney and bone marrow transplant. Some T cells may have been brought in with the graft after a transplant. The DNA is TGTGCCAGCTCCCCCCAGGGGGGAACCAAAAACATTCAGTACTTC. It is translated as CASSPQGGTKNIQYF. When the CDR3 is completed using the reference TRBV18 and TRBJ2-4 genes on either side, the full variable domain is NAGVMQNPRHLVRRRGQEARLRCSPMKGHSHVYWYRQLPEEGLKFMVYLQKENIIDESGMPKERFSAEFPKEGPSILRIQQVVRGDSAAYFCASSPQGGTKNIQYFGAGTRLSVL.